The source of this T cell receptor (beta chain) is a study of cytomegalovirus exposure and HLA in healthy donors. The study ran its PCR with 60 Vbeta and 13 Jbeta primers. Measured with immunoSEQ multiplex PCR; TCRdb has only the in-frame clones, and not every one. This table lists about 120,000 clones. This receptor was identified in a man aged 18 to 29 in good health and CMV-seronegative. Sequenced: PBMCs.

CDR3 residues: CASTPDNEKLFF. The CDR3 nucleotides are TGTGCCAGCACCCCAGATAATGAAAAACTGTTTTTT. The chain combines TRBV2 with TRBJ1-4; no clear D. Per the germline V gene, CDR1 is SNHLY and CDR2 is FYNNEI. V dropped 7 bases and J dropped 4 bases, with 7 bases sitting between them. The CDR3 length is 12 residues.